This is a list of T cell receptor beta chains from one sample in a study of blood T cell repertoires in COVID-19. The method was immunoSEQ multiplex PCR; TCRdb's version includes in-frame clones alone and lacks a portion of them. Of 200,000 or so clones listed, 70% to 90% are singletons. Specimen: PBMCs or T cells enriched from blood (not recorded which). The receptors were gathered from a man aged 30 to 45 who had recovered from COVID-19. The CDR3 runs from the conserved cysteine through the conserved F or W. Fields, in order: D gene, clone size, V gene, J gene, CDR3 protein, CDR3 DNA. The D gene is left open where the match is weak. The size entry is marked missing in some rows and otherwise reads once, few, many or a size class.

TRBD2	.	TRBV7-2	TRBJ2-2	CASSPLAGTYTGELFF	TGTGCCAGCAGCCCCTTAGCGGGAACCTATACCGGGGAGCTGTTTTTT
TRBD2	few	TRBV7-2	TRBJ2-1	CASSSSSRTSGYNEQFF	TGTGCCAGCAGCTCCTCTTCGAGGACTAGCGGTTACAATGAGCAGTTCTTC
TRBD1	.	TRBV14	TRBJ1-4	CASSPDRGSNEKLFF	TGTGCCAGCAGCCCAGACAGGGGTAGTAACGAAAAACTGTTTTTT
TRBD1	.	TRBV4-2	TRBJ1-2	CASSQYGTGYGYTF	TGTGCCAGCAGCCAATACGGGACAGGGTATGGCTACACCTTC
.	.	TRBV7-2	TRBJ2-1	CASSLDSSSYNEQFF	TGTGCCAGCAGCTTAGACTCGAGCTCCTACAATGAGCAGTTCTTC
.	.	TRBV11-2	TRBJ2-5	CASSLEGLKGTQYF	TGTGCCAGCAGCTTAGAGGGACTCAAGGGGACCCAGTACTTC
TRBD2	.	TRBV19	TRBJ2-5	CASRTGLAGGPGTQYF	TGTGCCAGTAGAACGGGACTAGCGGGAGGGCCGGGGACCCAGTACTTC
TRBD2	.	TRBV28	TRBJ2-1	CASRPAGRGNEQFF	TGTGCCAGCAGACCAGCGGGACGGGGCAATGAGCAGTTCTTC
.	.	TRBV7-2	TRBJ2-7	CASSLRGGDEQYF	TGTGCCAGCAGCTTACGAGGGGGTGACGAGCAGTACTTC
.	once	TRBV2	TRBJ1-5	CASNLGGLNQPQHF	TGTGCCAGCAATCTGGGGGGGCTAAATCAGCCCCAGCATTTT
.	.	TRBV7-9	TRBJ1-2	CASSLAVAYTYGYTF	TGTGCCAGCAGCTTAGCGGTGGCATATACCTATGGCTACACCTTC
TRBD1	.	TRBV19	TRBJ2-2	CASQNLGQGNTGELFF	TGTGCCAGTCAGAACCTGGGACAGGGGAACACCGGGGAGCTGTTTTTT
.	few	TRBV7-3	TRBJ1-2	CASSLNPGLNYGYTF	TGTGCCAGCAGCTTAAATCCAGGGCTTAACTATGGCTACACCTTC
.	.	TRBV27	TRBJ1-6	CASRGHPISSYNSPLHF	TGTGCCAGCAGAGGACATCCTATCAGCTCCTATAATTCACCCCTCCACTTT
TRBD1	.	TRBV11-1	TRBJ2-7	CASSPGTGAYEQYF	TGTGCCAGCAGCCCCGGGACAGGGGCCTACGAGCAGTACTTC
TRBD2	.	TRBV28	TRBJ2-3	CASSLWGTSGNTDTQYF	TGTGCCAGCAGTTTATGGGGGACTAGCGGGAACACAGATACGCAGTATTTT
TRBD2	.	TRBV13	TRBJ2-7	CASSPSGGEGDEQYF	TGTGCCAGCAGCCCCTCCGGGGGGGAGGGGGACGAGCAGTACTTC
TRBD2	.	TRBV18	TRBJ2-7	CASSPPGLPDPSYEQYF	TGTGCCAGCTCACCACCGGGACTACCCGATCCTTCCTACGAGCAGTACTTC
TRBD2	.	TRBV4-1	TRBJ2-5	CASSRTLAGQETQYF	TGCGCCAGCAGTCGAACACTAGCGGGTCAAGAGACCCAGTACTTC
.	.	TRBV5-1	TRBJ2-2	CASSLGGTNGELFF	TGCGCCAGCAGCTTGGGGGGCACTAACGGGGAGCTGTTTTTT
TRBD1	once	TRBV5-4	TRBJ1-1	CASSLYRGQMNTEAFF	TGTGCCAGCAGCCTTTACAGGGGACAAATGAACACTGAAGCTTTCTTT
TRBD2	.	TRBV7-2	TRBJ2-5	CASSSTSGEETQYF	TGTGCCAGCAGTTCCACTAGCGGAGAAGAGACCCAGTACTTC